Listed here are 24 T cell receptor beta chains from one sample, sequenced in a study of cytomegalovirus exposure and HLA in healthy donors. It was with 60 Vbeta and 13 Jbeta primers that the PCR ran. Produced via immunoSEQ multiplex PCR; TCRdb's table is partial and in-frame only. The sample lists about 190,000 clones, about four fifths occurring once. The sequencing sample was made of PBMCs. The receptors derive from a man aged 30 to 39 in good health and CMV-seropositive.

Here the CDR3 reads CASSVGQGSGELFF. CDR3 DNA: TGTGCCAGCAGCGTAGGGCAGGGCTCCGGGGAGCTGTTTTTT. The rearrangement joins TRBV9 to TRBJ2-2, with a possible D match to TRBD1 (5 bases). The CDR3 sequence is 14 residues long. V was shortened by 0 bases and J by 6 bases, with 9 bases between the two germline ends. Per the germline V gene, CDR1 is SGDLS and CDR2 is YYNGEE.

CDR3 region: CASSIGASGRGNEQFF. The CDR3 DNA reads as TGTGCCAGTAGTATAGGGGCTAGCGGTCGGGGGAATGAGCAGTTCTTC. The genes are TRBV19 and TRBJ2-1, with 7 bases that match TRBD2. The germline gives CDR1 LNHDA, CDR2 SQIVND (reference sequence). The CDR3 consists of 16 residues. The trim removed 1 base at V and 7 bases at J, leaving 10 bases unmatched.

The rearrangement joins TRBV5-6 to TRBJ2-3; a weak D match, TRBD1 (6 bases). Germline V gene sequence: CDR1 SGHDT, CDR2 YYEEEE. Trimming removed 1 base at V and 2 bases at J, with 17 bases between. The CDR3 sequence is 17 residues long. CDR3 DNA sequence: TGTGCCAGCAGCTTGATAGGGGGAAGGGCGGACACAGATACGCAGTATTTT. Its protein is CASSLIGGRADTDTQYF. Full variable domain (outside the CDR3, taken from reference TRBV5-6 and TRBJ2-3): DAGVTQSPTHLIKTRGQQVTLRCSPKSGHDTVSWYQQALGQGPQFIFQYYEEEERQRGNFPDRFSGHQFPNYSSELNVNALLLGDSALYLCASSLIGGRADTDTQYFGPGTRLTVL.

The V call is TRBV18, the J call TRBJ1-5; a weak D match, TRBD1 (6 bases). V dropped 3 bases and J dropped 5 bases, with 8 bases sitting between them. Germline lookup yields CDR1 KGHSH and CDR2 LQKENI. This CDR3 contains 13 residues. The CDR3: CASSPAGDQPQHF. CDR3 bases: TGTGCCAGCTCACCGGCAGGGGATCAGCCCCAGCATTTT.

CDR3 nucleotides: TGTGCCAGCAGCACACAGGGGGGCACTGAAGCTTTCTTT. Its protein product is CASSTQGGTEAFF. The V gene is TRBV7-3, the J gene TRBJ1-1, with TRBD1 matching over 8 bases. This CDR3 contains 13 residues. Germline V CDR1 and CDR2: SGHTA, FQGTGA. With V trimmed by 5 bases and J by 4 bases, 3 bases remained unmatched.

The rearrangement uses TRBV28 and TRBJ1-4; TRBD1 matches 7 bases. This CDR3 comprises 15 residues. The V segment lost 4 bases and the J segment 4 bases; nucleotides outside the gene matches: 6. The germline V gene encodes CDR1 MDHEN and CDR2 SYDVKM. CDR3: CASSSGDSINEKLFF. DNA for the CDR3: TGTGCCAGCAGTTCCGGGGACAGCATTAATGAAAAACTGTTTTTT.

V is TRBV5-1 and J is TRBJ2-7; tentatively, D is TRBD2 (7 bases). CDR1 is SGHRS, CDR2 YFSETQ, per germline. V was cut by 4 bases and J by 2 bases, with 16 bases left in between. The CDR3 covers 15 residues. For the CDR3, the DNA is TGCGCCAGCAGCCGGGGAGGGGGGCCCCCCTACGAGCAGTACTTC. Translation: CASSRGGGPPYEQYF.

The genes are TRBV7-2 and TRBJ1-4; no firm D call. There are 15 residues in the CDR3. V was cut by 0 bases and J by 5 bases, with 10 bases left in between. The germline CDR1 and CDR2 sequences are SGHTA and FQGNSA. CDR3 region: CASSLARRENEKLFF. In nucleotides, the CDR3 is TGTGCCAGCAGCTTAGCGCGGCGGGAAAATGAAAAACTGTTTTTT.

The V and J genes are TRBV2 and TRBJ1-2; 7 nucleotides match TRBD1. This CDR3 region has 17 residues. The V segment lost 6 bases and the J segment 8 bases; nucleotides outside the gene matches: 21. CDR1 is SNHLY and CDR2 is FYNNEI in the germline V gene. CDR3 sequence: CASSLAPGQLTEGGYTF. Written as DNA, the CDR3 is TGTGCCAGCAGCTTAGCCCCGGGACAGTTGACGGAAGGGGGCTACACCTTC.

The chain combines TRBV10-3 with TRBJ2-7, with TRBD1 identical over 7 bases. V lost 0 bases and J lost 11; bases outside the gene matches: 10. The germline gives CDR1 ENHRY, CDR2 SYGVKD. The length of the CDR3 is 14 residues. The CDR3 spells CAISESIQGTVKYF. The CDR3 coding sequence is TGTGCCATCAGTGAGTCGATCCAGGGGACAGTCAAGTACTTC.

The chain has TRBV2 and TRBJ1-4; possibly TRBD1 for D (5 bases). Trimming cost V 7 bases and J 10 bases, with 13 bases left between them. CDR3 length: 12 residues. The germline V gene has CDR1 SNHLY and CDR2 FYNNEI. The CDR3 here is CASTPGKGKLFF. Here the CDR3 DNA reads TGTGCCAGCACCCCAGGGAAGGGAAAACTGTTTTTT.

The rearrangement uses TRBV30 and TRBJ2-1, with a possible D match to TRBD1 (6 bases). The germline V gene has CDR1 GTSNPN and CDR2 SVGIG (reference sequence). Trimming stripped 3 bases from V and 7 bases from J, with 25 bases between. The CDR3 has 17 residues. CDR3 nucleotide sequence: TGTGCCTGGAGGAAGAGACCCGGGACAAGGGTATGGAATGAGCAGTTCTTC. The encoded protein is CAWRKRPGTRVWNEQFF. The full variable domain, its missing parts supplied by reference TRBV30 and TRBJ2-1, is SQTIHQWPATLVQPVGSPLSLECTVEGTSNPNLYWYRQAAGRGLQLLFYSVGIGQISSEVPQNLSASRPQDRQFILSSKKLLLSDSGFYLCAWRKRPGTRVWNEQFFGPGTRLTVL.

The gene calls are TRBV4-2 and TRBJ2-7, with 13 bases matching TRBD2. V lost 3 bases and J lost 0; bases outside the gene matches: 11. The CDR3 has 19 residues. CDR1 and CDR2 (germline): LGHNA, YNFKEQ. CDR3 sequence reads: CASSHPRLAGGSSSYEQYF. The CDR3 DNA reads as TGTGCCAGCAGCCATCCACGACTAGCGGGAGGATCTTCCTCCTACGAGCAGTACTTC.

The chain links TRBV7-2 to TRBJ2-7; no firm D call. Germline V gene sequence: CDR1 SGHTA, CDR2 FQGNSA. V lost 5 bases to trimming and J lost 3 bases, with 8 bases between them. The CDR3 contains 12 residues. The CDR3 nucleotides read TGTGCCAGCAGCCTCCCTTTCTACGAGCAGTACTTC. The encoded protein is CASSLPFYEQYF.

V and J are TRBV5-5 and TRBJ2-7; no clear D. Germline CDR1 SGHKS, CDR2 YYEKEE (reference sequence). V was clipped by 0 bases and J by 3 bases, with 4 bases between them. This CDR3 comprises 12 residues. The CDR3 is CASSLVSYEQYF. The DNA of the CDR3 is TGTGCCAGCAGCTTGGTGAGCTACGAGCAGTACTTC.

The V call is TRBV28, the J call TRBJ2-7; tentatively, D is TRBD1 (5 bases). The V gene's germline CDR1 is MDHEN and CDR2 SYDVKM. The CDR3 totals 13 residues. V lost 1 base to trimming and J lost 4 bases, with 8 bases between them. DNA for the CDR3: TGTGCCAGCAGTTTATCCCAGGGATACGAGCAGTACTTC. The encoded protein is CASSLSQGYEQYF.

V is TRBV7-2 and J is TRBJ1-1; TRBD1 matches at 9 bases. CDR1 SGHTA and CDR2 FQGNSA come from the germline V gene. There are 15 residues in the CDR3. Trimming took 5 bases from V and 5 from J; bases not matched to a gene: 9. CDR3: CASSTTGGGGTEAFF. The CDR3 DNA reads TGTGCCAGCAGCACAACAGGGGGCGGCGGGACTGAAGCTTTCTTT. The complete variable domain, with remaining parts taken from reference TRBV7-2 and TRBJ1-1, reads GAGVSQSPSNKVTEKGKDVELRCDPISGHTALYWYRQSLGQGLEFLIYFQGNSAPDKSGLPSDRFSAERTGGSVSTLTIQRTQQEDSAVYLCASSTTGGGGTEAFFGQGTRLTVV.

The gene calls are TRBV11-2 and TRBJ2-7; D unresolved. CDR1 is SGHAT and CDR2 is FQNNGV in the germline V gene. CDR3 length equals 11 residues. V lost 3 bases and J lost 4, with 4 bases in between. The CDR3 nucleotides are TGTGCCAGCAGCTTCCAATACGAGCAGTACTTC. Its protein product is CASSFQYEQYF.

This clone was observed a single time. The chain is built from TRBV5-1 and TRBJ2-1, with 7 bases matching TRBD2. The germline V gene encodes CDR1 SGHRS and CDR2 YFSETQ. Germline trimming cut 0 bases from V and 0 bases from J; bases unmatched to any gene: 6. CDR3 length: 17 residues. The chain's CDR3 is CASSLGRRGSSYNEQFF. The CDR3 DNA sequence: TGCGCCAGCAGCTTGGGGAGGCGGGGGAGCTCCTACAATGAGCAGTTCTTC.

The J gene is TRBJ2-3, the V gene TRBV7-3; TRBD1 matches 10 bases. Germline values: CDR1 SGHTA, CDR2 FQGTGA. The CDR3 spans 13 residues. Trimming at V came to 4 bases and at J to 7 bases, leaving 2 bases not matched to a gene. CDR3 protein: CASSSDRGNTQYF. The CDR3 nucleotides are TGTGCCAGCAGCTCGGACAGGGGGAATACGCAGTATTTT.

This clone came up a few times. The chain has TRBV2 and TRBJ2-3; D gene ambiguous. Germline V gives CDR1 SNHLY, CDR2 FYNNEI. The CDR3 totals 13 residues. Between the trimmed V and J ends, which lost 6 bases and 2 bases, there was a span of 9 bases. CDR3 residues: CASRPDTTDTQYF. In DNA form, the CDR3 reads TGTGCCAGCAGGCCCGACACCACAGATACGCAGTATTTT. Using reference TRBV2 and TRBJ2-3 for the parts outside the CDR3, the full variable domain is EPEVTQTPSHQVTQMGQEVILRCVPISNHLYFYWYRQILGQKVEFLVSFYNNEISEKSEIFDDQFSVERPDGSNFTLKIRSTKLEDSAMYFCASRPDTTDTQYFGPGTRLTVL.

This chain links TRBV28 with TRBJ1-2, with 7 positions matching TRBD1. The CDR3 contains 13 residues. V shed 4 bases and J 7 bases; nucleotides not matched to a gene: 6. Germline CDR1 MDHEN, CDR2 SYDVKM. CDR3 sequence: CASSSAGGFGYTF. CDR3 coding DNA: TGTGCCAGCAGTTCTGCAGGGGGTTTTGGCTACACCTTC.

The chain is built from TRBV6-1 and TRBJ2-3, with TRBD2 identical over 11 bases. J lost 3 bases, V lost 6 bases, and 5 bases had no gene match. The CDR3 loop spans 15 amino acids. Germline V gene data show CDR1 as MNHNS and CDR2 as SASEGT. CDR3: CASRSGTSGTDTQYF. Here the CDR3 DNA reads TGTGCCAGCAGATCCGGGACTAGCGGAACAGATACGCAGTATTTT.

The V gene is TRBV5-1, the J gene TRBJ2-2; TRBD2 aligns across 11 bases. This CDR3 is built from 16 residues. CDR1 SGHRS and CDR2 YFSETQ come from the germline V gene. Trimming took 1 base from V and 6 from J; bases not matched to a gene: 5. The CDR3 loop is CASSLLAGGQAGELFF. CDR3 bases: TGCGCCAGCAGCTTGCTAGCGGGGGGCCAGGCCGGGGAGCTGTTTTTT.